Ten or more counts support the clone carrying this T cell receptor (beta chain). Amplified TCR beta CDR3 regions derived from RNA transcripts. TCR CDR3 underwent first-round RT-PCR with the HTBI primer set. MiXCR was run by TCRdb on the multiplex PCR reads, yielding one entry per CDR3 protein. The table shows 240,000 or so distinct CDR3 sequences, with about a sixth occurring only once. The ends lost 4 bases at V and 5 bases at J; junction bases unmatched: 10. CDR1 and CDR2 from the germline V gene are MNHEY and SVGEGT. The CDR3 covers 15 residues. The data were obtained in a study of T cells in Graves' hyperthyroidism and ophthalmopathy.

Sample: blood. This sequence originates from a woman aged 18-29 years with Graves' ophthalmopathy. This chain joins TRBV6-2 or TRBV6-3 and TRBJ2-5; TRBD2 agrees at 7 bases. Here the CDR3 reads CASSFLGGRGETQYF. In DNA, the CDR3 is TGTGCCAGCAGTTTCCTGGGCGGGAGAGGCGAGACCCAGTACTTC.